A selection of T cell receptor beta chains follows, all from one sample in a study of prognosis after radiotherapy for stage I lung cancer. A single record per CDR3 protein comes from TCRdb applying MiXCR to the multiplex PCR reads. The data hold about 36,000 distinct CDR3 sequences, with 30% to 35% observed a single time. The sample consisted of PBMCs, taken before or after stereotactic body radiation therapy (not recorded which). All receptors derive from a donor over 45 with non-small cell lung cancer. The CDR3 runs from the conserved cysteine through the conserved F or W. A D gene is named only where the DNA matches it firmly. The size of a clone is reported for some rows only, either as once, few or many, or as a class for expanded clones.

d_call: -; j_call: TRBJ2-1; cdr3_length: 11; clone_size: many; v_call: TRBV20-1; cdr3_nt: TGCAGTGCCACCCTCTTGAATGAGCAGTTCTTC; cdr3_aa: CSATLLNEQFF
d_call: -; j_call: TRBJ2-3; cdr3_length: 14; clone_size: -; v_call: TRBV2; cdr3_nt: TGTGCCAGCAAGACTATCCATAGCACAGATGCGCAGTATTTT; cdr3_aa: CASKTIHSTDAQYF
d_call: -; j_call: TRBJ1-1; cdr3_length: 14; clone_size: many; v_call: TRBV12-3/TRBV12-4; cdr3_nt: TGTGCCAGCAATGTGGACACCCGGAAAACTGAAGCTTTCTTT; cdr3_aa: CASNVDTRKTEAFF
d_call: -; j_call: TRBJ1-5; cdr3_length: 14; clone_size: many; v_call: TRBV19; cdr3_nt: TGTGCCAGTAAACACGGGGATCCCAATCAGCCCCAGCATTTT; cdr3_aa: CASKHGDPNQPQHF
d_call: -; j_call: TRBJ1-2; cdr3_length: 13; clone_size: many; v_call: TRBV19; cdr3_nt: TGTGCCAGTAGTCCTCGACAGTCCTATGGCTACACCTTC; cdr3_aa: CASSPRQSYGYTF
d_call: -; j_call: TRBJ2-5; cdr3_length: 15; clone_size: many; v_call: TRBV5-5; cdr3_nt: TGTGCCAGCAGCCCCTTGGGGGGAGTCGGAGAGACCCAGTACTTC; cdr3_aa: CASSPLGGVGETQYF
d_call: TRBD1; j_call: TRBJ1-6; cdr3_length: 17; clone_size: many; v_call: TRBV12-3/TRBV12-4; cdr3_nt: TGTGCCAGCAGGTCCTCGGGGGAGACAGGGTTGGCTTCACCCCTCCACTTT; cdr3_aa: CASRSSGETGLASPLHF
d_call: TRBD1; j_call: TRBJ1-3; cdr3_length: 12; clone_size: many; v_call: TRBV6-1; cdr3_nt: TGTGCCTGCCGGGACAGGGCGAACACCATATATTTT; cdr3_aa: CACRDRANTIYF
d_call: TRBD1; j_call: TRBJ1-1; cdr3_length: 14; clone_size: -; v_call: TRBV5-8; cdr3_nt: TGTGCCAGAAGCGGAACAGGGGTAGGGACTGAAGCTTTCTTT; cdr3_aa: CARSGTGVGTEAFF
d_call: -; j_call: TRBJ2-7; cdr3_length: 14; clone_size: many; v_call: TRBV9; cdr3_nt: TGTGCCAGCAGCCTCGACTACGGATCCTACGAGCAGTACTTC; cdr3_aa: CASSLDYGSYEQYF
d_call: -; j_call: TRBJ1-5; cdr3_length: 16; clone_size: many; v_call: TRBV19; cdr3_nt: TGTGCCAGTAGTGGTATGGCTACGGGGGGATATCAGCCCCAGCATTTT; cdr3_aa: CASSGMATGGYQPQHF
d_call: -; j_call: TRBJ1-3; cdr3_length: 15; clone_size: many; v_call: TRBV6-5; cdr3_nt: TGTGCCAGCAGTTCCAGCAAGAGCTCTGGAAACACCATATATTTT; cdr3_aa: CASSSSKSSGNTIYF
d_call: TRBD2; j_call: TRBJ2-5; cdr3_length: 15; clone_size: few; v_call: TRBV3-1; cdr3_nt: TGTGCCAGCAGCCTACTAGCGGGGATGGTGGAGACCCAGTACTTC; cdr3_aa: CASSLLAGMVETQYF
d_call: -; j_call: TRBJ1-1; cdr3_length: 14; clone_size: many; v_call: TRBV5-1; cdr3_nt: TGCGCCAGCAGCTTGTGGGGAAGCGGTACTGAAGCTTTCTTT; cdr3_aa: CASSLWGSGTEAFF
d_call: -; j_call: TRBJ2-7; cdr3_length: 14; clone_size: many; v_call: TRBV20-1; cdr3_nt: TGCAGTGCTAGAGATGTGGGGAGTCCCTACGAGCAGTACTTC; cdr3_aa: CSARDVGSPYEQYF
d_call: -; j_call: TRBJ1-4; cdr3_length: 15; clone_size: many; v_call: TRBV19; cdr3_nt: TGTGCCAGTAAGAGGAGGGAGGGAGTCGGTGAAAAACTGTTTTTT; cdr3_aa: CASKRREGVGEKLFF